These 25 T cell receptor beta chains originate from one sample sequenced in a study of T-cell reconstitution after alpha-beta-depleted transplantation in children. Library preparation (for TCRbeta) was performed with unique molecular identifiers. TCRdb fed the PCR reads into MiXCR, producing one record per CDR3 protein. The table shows some 190,000 distinct CDR3 sequences, with approximately 12% occurring only once. Sequenced material: PBMCs, taken before TCRalphabeta/CD19-depleted stem cell transplant. The receptor source for this set is a boy between 2 and 15 years old with acute myeloid leukemia, due to receive a stem cell transplant.

The sample holds a few counts of this clonotype. The rearrangement joins TRBV4-1 to TRBJ2-3; 14 nucleotides align to TRBD2. Germline lookup yields CDR1 MGHRA and CDR2 YSYEKL. V was pared by 4 bases and J by 3 bases, with 12 bases of the junction left unmatched. CDR3 length: 19 amino acids. The chain's CDR3 is CASSPKGLAGVGLTDTQYF. CDR3 bases: TGCGCCAGCAGCCCAAAGGGACTAGCGGGAGTTGGCCTAACAGATACGCAGTATTTT.

This clonotype was seen at least ten times. The rearrangement joins TRBV24-1 to TRBJ2-3; D not resolved. The CDR3 loop spans 15 amino acids. Germline assignment: CDR1 KGHDR and CDR2 SFDVKD. The V and J ends lost 3 bases and 6 bases respectively, with 15 bases between them. The CDR3 protein is CATSDPGSAEDTQYF. The DNA of the CDR3 is TGTGCCACCAGTGATCCCGGGTCCGCGGAGGATACGCAGTATTTT.

The sample holds many counts of this clonotype. This rearrangement joins TRBV24-1 to TRBJ2-2, with D unclear. The CDR3 spans 14 residues. Germline V gives CDR1 KGHDR, CDR2 SFDVKD. V dropped 4 bases and J dropped 3 bases, with 8 bases sitting between them. The CDR3 loop is CATSDGRDTGELFF. CDR3 nucleotides: TGTGCCACCAGTGACGGCCGGGACACCGGGGAGCTGTTTTTT.

The chain joins TRBV11-2 to TRBJ2-7; TRBD2 matches 7 bases. Germline V CDR1 and CDR2: SGHAT, FQNNGV. The CDR3 is made up of 16 amino acids. V lost 6 bases to trimming and J lost 0 bases; unmatched junction nucleotides: 11. CDR3 amino acids: CASRAPGRTTSYEQYF. The CDR3 DNA follows: TGTGCCAGCAGGGCTCCCGGGAGGACCACCTCCTACGAGCAGTACTTC.

Ten or more counts support this clonotype. This chain links TRBV11-2 with TRBJ1-1, with 12 bases fitting TRBD1. This CDR3 has 17 amino acids. The V segment lost 3 bases and the J segment 5 bases; nucleotides outside the gene matches: 10. CDR1 and CDR2 (germline): SGHAT, FQNNGV. The CDR3 nucleotides are TGTGCCAGCAGCTTTTTTCGGGACAGGGGGCGGAGTACTGAAGCTTTCTTT. This gives the protein CASSFFRDRGRSTEAFF.

This clonotype was recorded many times. The genes are TRBV6-5 and TRBJ1-1; D remains ambiguous. The CDR3 has 13 amino acids. Germline-derived CDR1 and CDR2 are MNHEY and SVGAGI. Trimming took off 6 bases at V and 1 base at J, with 9 bases between the two ends. The CDR3 sequence: CASSPNSNTEAFF. Written as DNA, the CDR3 is TGTGCCAGCAGCCCAAACTCGAACACTGAAGCTTTCTTT.

The V gene is TRBV4-2, the J gene TRBJ1-1, with D perhaps TRBD1 (5 bases). The CDR3 sequence is 16 residues long. Trimming pared 3 bases from V and 0 bases from J, leaving 14 bases between. Per the germline V gene, CDR1 is LGHNA and CDR2 is YNFKEQ. CDR3: CASSHPTASMNTEAFF. DNA for the CDR3: TGTGCCAGCAGCCACCCGACAGCGAGCATGAACACTGAAGCTTTCTTT.

This clonotype was seen more than once but under ten times. J is TRBJ2-3 and V is TRBV2; 8 bases align to TRBD1. Losses at the gene ends were 7 bases for V and 1 base for J; bases not matched to a gene: 13. Germline V lookup: CDR1 SNHLY, CDR2 FYNNEI. The CDR3 has 17 amino acids. The CDR3 nucleotides read TGTGCCAGCAATAATAAACGGACAGGGTGGGGCACAGATACGCAGTATTTT. Protein sequence: CASNNKRTGWGTDTQYF.

This clonotype was recorded many times. The genes are TRBV5-1 and TRBJ1-2; D gene unclear. Trimming stripped 3 bases from V and 2 bases from J, with 8 bases between. This CDR3 is built from 13 residues. Germline assignment: CDR1 SGHRS and CDR2 YFSETQ. CDR3 sequence reads: CASSSSGNYGYTF. DNA of the CDR3: TGCGCCAGCAGCTCCTCGGGGAACTATGGCTACACCTTC.

This clonotype occurred many times. The V and J genes are TRBV6-4 and TRBJ2-2; TRBD2 matches 8 bases. The CDR3 totals 14 residues. V lost 4 bases and J lost 4; bases outside the gene matches: 2. Per the germline V gene, CDR1 is MRHNA and CDR2 is SNTAGT. The CDR3 sequence: CASSAGRATGELFF. Here the CDR3 DNA reads TGTGCCAGCAGTGCCGGGAGGGCCACCGGGGAGCTGTTTTTT.

Ten or more counts support this clonotype. The chain uses TRBV20-1 and TRBJ2-3; D not certain. Trimming stripped 0 bases from V and 2 bases from J, with 9 bases between. The length of the CDR3 is 14 residues. Germline CDR1 reads DFQATT; CDR2 reads SNEGSKA (reference sequence). This CDR3 is CSAREPIFTDTQYF. The CDR3 nucleotides are TGCAGTGCTAGAGAACCGATTTTCACAGATACGCAGTATTTT.

This clonotype has ten or more counts. The J gene is TRBJ2-7, the V gene TRBV19; the D gene is possibly TRBD1 (5 bases). The V end lost 9 bases, the J end lost 2 bases, and 11 bases lay between the germline ends. Germline CDR1 reads LNHDA; CDR2 reads SQIVND (reference sequence). The CDR3 has 12 residues. The CDR3 bases are TGTGCCAGCTCAGACAGAACCTACGAGCAGTACTTC. Its protein product is CASSDRTYEQYF.

This clonotype came up many times. J is TRBJ2-5 and V is TRBV29-1; 7 bases fit TRBD1. Looked up from germline, CDR1 is SQVTM and CDR2 is ANQGSEA. Trimming at V came to 5 bases and at J to 4 bases, leaving 13 bases not matched to a gene. This CDR3 contains 15 residues. The CDR3 spells CSVSQYDRAPETQYF. In nucleotides, the CDR3 is TGCAGCGTTTCACAGTACGACAGGGCACCAGAGACCCAGTACTTC.

On this clonotype: Sequence at one end of the junction differs from germline and may be a read error. The chain carries TRBV20-1 and TRBJ1-1, with D maybe TRBD1 (6 bases). The germline V gene encodes CDR1 DFQATT and CDR2 SNEGSKA (reference sequence). This CDR3 contains 13 residues. This chain's CDR3 is CTARAHRVAEAFF. The CDR3 nucleotides read TGCACTGCTAGAGCTCACAGGGTAGCTGAAGCTTTCTTT.

This clonotype was observed at least ten times. V is TRBV9 and J is TRBJ2-2; the D is unclear. The CDR3 spans 13 residues. V lost 4 bases and J lost 6, with 10 bases in between. Germline loops: CDR1 SGDLS, CDR2 YYNGEE. CDR3 loop: CASSTMGAGELFF. The CDR3 DNA reads as TGTGCCAGCAGCACGATGGGTGCCGGGGAGCTGTTTTTT. The full variable domain, with the rest looked up from reference TRBV9 and TRBJ2-2, is DSGVTQTPKHLITATGQRVTLRCSPRSGDLSVYWYQQSLDQGLQFLIQYYNGEERAKGNILERFSAQQFPDLHSELNLSSLELGDSALYFCASSTMGAGELFFGEGSRLTVL.

The rearrangement joins TRBV5-1 to TRBJ2-2; no clear D. CDR1 is SGHRS and CDR2 is YFSETQ in the germline V gene. The CDR3 is made up of 15 amino acids. Trimming left V 0 bases short and J 0 bases short, with 6 bases between. The CDR3 sequence: CASSLGDTNTGELFF. The CDR3 DNA reads TGCGCCAGCAGCTTGGGAGACACGAACACCGGGGAGCTGTTTTTT.

The rearrangement joins TRBV27 to TRBJ2-1; D is possibly TRBD1 (6 bases). The germline V and J ends were trimmed by 7 bases and 5 bases, with 21 bases remaining between them. Germline V gene data show CDR1 as MNHEY and CDR2 as SMNVEV (reference sequence). The CDR3 has 16 residues. CDR3 protein: CASTPFGQGIDNEQFF. The CDR3 bases are TGTGCCAGCACTCCATTTGGGCAGGGGATAGACAATGAGCAGTTCTTC.

A word on this clonotype: A much larger clonotype is one base distant, so this may be a read error. The chain joins TRBV7-2 to TRBJ1-3; TRBD1 aligns across 10 bases. The CDR3 consists of 16 residues. Germline CDR1 SGHTA, CDR2 FQGNSA. V shed 5 bases, J shed 3 bases, and the junction held 7 bases outside the gene matches. The CDR3 DNA sequence: TGTGCCAGCAGCCGAGGGACAGGGGCTATTGGAAACACCATATATTTT. Residues: CASSRGTGAIGNTIYF.

The chain uses TRBV7-3 and TRBJ2-1; TRBD1 or TRBD2 may be the D gene (5 bases each). The CDR3 runs to 15 residues. The germline V gene has CDR1 SGHTA and CDR2 FQGTGA. Trimming left V 3 bases short and J 7 bases short, with 16 bases between. The CDR3 reads CASSLGPGMRNEQFF. The CDR3 DNA sequence: TGTGCCAGCAGCTTGGGACCGGGCATGAGGAATGAGCAGTTCTTC.

This clonotype was recorded many times. This rearrangement joins TRBV4-1 to TRBJ2-1; D is possibly TRBD1 (5 bases). The V end was cut by 4 bases, the J end by 3 bases, with 19 bases between. CDR3 length: 17 amino acids. The germline V gene has CDR1 MGHRA and CDR2 YSYEKL. CDR3 loop: CASSPIGQGTFYNEQFF. The DNA for the CDR3 is TGCGCCAGCAGCCCCATTGGTCAGGGTACCTTCTACAATGAGCAGTTCTTC.

This clonotype was seen repeatedly, ten times or more. This chain joins TRBV3-1 and TRBJ1-4, with a possible D match to TRBD1 (5 bases). This CDR3 comprises 15 residues. Germline CDR1 LGHDT, CDR2 YNNKEL (reference sequence). Trimming took off 2 bases at V and 3 bases at J, with 10 bases between the two ends. The CDR3 is CASSQQGRANEKLFF. In nucleotides, the CDR3 is TGTGCCAGCAGCCAACAGGGACGGGCTAATGAAAAACTGTTTTTT. Complete variable domain (other parts from reference TRBV3-1 and TRBJ1-4): DTAVSQTPKYLVTQMGNDKSIKCEQNLGHDTMYWYKQDSKKFLKIMFSYNNKELIINETVPNRFSPKSPDKAHLNLHINSLELGDSAVYFCASSQQGRANEKLFFGSGTQLSVL.

This clonotype was observed at least ten times. The chain links TRBV7-3 to TRBJ2-2; TRBD1 agrees at 7 bases. V was clipped by 5 bases and J by 5 bases; unmatched bases: 5. CDR1 is SGHTA and CDR2 is FQGTGA in the germline V gene. The CDR3 loop spans 14 amino acids. The CDR3 nucleotides are TGTGCCAGCAGCCGGGACAGACAAACCGGGGAGCTGTTTTTT. It yields the protein CASSRDRQTGELFF.

This clonotype appeared many times. The V gene is TRBV5-1, the J gene TRBJ1-2, with 7 bases that match TRBD1. This CDR3 is 12 amino acids long. After removal of 5 bases from V and 4 bases from J, the junction contained 2 bases not matched to a gene. Germline-derived CDR1 and CDR2 are SGHRS and YFSETQ. DNA for the CDR3: TGCGCCAGCAGATGGGACAGCTATGGCTACACCTTC. This codes for CASRWDSYGYTF.

Ten or more counts support this clonotype. This chain uses TRBV25-1 with TRBJ2-3, with D perhaps assigned TRBD1 or TRBD2 (6 bases each). The CDR3 is made up of 16 amino acids. Germline V gene sequence: CDR1 MGHDK, CDR2 SYGVNS. V gave up 3 bases and J gave up 5 bases, with 18 bases separating them. CDR3 DNA: TGTGCCAGCAGTGATCCGTCGGGGGCGGGTAGAGATACGCAGTATTTT. Amino acid sequence: CASSDPSGAGRDTQYF.

This clonotype was observed many times. CDR3 in amino acids: CASSQPTRGGAYGYTF. CDR3 bases: TGCGCCAGCAGCCAGCCCACCCGAGGGGGCGCCTATGGCTACACCTTC. The V and J genes are TRBV4-1 and TRBJ1-2, with 7 positions matching TRBD1. The CDR3 is 16 residues long. V lost 3 bases, J lost 4 bases, and 11 bases stayed unmatched. Germline CDR1 is MGHRA and CDR2 is YSYEKL.